The rows below give T cell receptor beta chains drawn from one sample of a study of blood T cells in healthy people across ages. TCRdb analysed the 5' RACE reads with MiXCR anew, one entry per CDR3 protein. The sample shows approximately 1,000,000 distinct CDR3 sequences, roughly 45% of them seen only once. The source material was blood. These receptors came from a woman in her fifties or sixties in good health. Each CDR3 is given with its conserved first and last residue. A D gene is named only where the DNA matches it firmly. The listing skips clone size in some rows; elsewhere it reads once, few, many or a size class.

D gene: -; J gene: TRBJ1-5; clone size: -; V gene: TRBV20-1; CDR3 protein: CSARDRGGSNQPQHF; CDR3 DNA: TGCAGTGCTAGAGATAGGGGGGGGAGCAATCAGCCCCAGCATTTT
D gene: TRBD2; J gene: TRBJ2-1; clone size: -; V gene: TRBV2; CDR3 protein: CASRGTSALGEQFF; CDR3 DNA: TGTGCCAGCCGGGGGACTAGCGCACTCGGGGAGCAGTTCTTC
D gene: TRBD2; J gene: TRBJ2-1; clone size: few; V gene: TRBV29-1; CDR3 protein: CSVGQRELSSYNEQFF; CDR3 DNA: TGCAGCGTTGGGCAGCGGGAGTTGAGCTCCTACAATGAGCAGTTCTTC
D gene: TRBD2; J gene: TRBJ2-5; clone size: -; V gene: TRBV29-1; CDR3 protein: CSVDPIAGGYETQYF; CDR3 DNA: TGCAGCGTTGACCCGATAGCGGGAGGGTACGAGACCCAGTACTTC
D gene: TRBD2; J gene: TRBJ2-1; clone size: -; V gene: TRBV6-5; CDR3 protein: CASSTLAGIYNEQFF; CDR3 DNA: TGTGCCAGCAGTACTCTAGCGGGAATCTACAATGAGCAGTTCTTC
D gene: TRBD2; J gene: TRBJ2-7; clone size: -; V gene: TRBV14; CDR3 protein: CASSLAGGSYYEQYF; CDR3 DNA: TGTGCCAGCAGCTTAGCGGGAGGTTCCTACTACGAGCAGTACTTC
D gene: TRBD1; J gene: TRBJ1-1; clone size: few; V gene: TRBV2; CDR3 protein: CASGFRDSEREAFF; CDR3 DNA: TGTGCCAGCGGCTTTAGGGACAGTGAACGCGAAGCTTTCTTT
D gene: -; J gene: TRBJ2-1; clone size: -; V gene: TRBV10-3; CDR3 protein: CAISGKEGRVNRNTYNEQFF; CDR3 DNA: TGTGCCATCAGTGGTAAAGAGGGAAGGGTGAACAGGAACACCTACAATGAGCAGTTCTTC
D gene: TRBD1; J gene: TRBJ1-1; clone size: -; V gene: TRBV29-1; CDR3 protein: CSVEPTRGMNTEAFF; CDR3 DNA: TGCAGCGTTGAACCGACCAGGGGGATGAACACTGAAGCTTTCTTT
D gene: -; J gene: TRBJ2-7; clone size: few; V gene: TRBV7-8; CDR3 protein: CASSARSEQYF; CDR3 DNA: TGTGCCAGCAGCGCTAGGAGTGAGCAGTACTTC
D gene: -; J gene: TRBJ2-1; clone size: -; V gene: TRBV2; CDR3 protein: CASSEFGRDEQFF; CDR3 DNA: TGTGCCAGCAGTGAATTTGGGCGGGATGAGCAGTTCTTC
D gene: TRBD2; J gene: TRBJ2-5; clone size: -; V gene: TRBV14; CDR3 protein: CASSQEFGLGEETQYF; CDR3 DNA: TGTGCCAGCAGCCAAGAATTTGGACTAGGTGAAGAGACCCAGTACTTC
D gene: -; J gene: TRBJ2-1; clone size: -; V gene: TRBV28; CDR3 protein: CASSFREGSYNEQFF; CDR3 DNA: TGTGCCAGCAGTTTTCGTGAGGGATCCTACAATGAGCAGTTCTTC
D gene: TRBD2; J gene: TRBJ2-3; clone size: -; V gene: TRBV6-5; CDR3 protein: CASSVIAGSKDTQYF; CDR3 DNA: TGTGCCAGCAGTGTAATAGCGGGATCGAAAGATACGCAGTATTTT
D gene: -; J gene: TRBJ1-2; clone size: few; V gene: TRBV12-3/TRBV12-4; CDR3 protein: CASSYAGTHYGYTF; CDR3 DNA: TGTGCCAGCAGTTATGCCGGGACACACTATGGCTACACCTTC